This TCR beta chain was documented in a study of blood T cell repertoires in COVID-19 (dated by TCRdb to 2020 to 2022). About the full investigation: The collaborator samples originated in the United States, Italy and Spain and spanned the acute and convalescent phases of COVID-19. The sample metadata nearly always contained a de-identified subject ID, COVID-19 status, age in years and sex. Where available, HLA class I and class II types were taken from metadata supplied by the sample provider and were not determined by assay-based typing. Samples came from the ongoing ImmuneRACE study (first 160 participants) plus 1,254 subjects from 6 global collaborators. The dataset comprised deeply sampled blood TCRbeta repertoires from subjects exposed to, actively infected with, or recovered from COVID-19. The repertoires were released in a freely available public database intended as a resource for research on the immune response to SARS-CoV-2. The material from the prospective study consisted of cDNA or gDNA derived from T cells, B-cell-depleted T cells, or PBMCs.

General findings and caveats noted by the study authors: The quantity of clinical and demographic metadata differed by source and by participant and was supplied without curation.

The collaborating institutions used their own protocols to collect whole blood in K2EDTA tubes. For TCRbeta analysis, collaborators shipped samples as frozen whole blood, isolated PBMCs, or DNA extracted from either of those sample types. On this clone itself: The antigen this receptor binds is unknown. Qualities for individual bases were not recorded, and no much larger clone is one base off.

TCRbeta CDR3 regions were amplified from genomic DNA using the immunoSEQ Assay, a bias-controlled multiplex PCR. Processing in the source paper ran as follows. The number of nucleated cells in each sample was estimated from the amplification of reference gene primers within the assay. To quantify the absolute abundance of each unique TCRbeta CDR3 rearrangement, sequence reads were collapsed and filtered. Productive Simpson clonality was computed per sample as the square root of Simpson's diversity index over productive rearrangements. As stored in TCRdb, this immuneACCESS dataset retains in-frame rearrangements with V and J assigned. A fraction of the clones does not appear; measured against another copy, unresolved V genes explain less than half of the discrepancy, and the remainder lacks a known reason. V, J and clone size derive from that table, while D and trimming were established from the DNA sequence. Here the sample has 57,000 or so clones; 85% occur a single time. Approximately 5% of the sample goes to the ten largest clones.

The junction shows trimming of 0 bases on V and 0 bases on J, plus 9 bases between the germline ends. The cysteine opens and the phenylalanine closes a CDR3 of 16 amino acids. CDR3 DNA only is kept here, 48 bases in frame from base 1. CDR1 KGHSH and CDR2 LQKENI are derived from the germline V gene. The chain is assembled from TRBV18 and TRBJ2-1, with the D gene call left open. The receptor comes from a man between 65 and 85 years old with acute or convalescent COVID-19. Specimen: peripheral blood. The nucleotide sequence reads TGTGCCAGCTCACCACCGCTCTACAGCTCCTACAATGAGCAGTTCTTC. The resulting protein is CASSPPLYSSYNEQFF.